This T cell receptor beta chain stems from a study of T-cell memory formation after mild COVID-19. TCRdb redid the calling of the 5' RACE reads with MiXCR, one entry per CDR3 protein. The data hold some 450,000 distinct CDR3 sequences, with around 17% observed a single time. General study results and limits: Day 37-peaking second-wave clones had unconfirmed SARS-CoV-2 specificity. Mostly located in CM and EM were contracting CD4+ clones, with contracting CD8+ clones located in EMRA.

About this clonotype: What it binds is unknown.

The sample taken for sequencing was PBMCs or a T cell subset sorted from them (not recorded which). The origin of this receptor is a man younger than 35 who had mild COVID-19 (a few samples of this study predate the infection). Cell type and time point are not known.

The CDR3 here is CASNSNSGMKKEQFF. The CDR3 bases are TGTGCCAGTAACTCAAATAGCGGGATGAAGAAAGAGCAGTTCTTC. The rearrangement uses TRBV19 and TRBJ2-1, with 8 bases matching TRBD2. CDR1 is LNHDA, CDR2 SQIVND, per germline (reference sequence). J lost 10 bases, V lost 7 bases, and 15 bases had no gene match. The CDR3 runs 15 residues.